What follows is one T cell receptor beta chain and its context. These data come from a study of blood T cell repertoires in COVID-19. On the study more broadly: Sample material is recorded as cDNA or gDNA derived from T cells, B-cell-depleted T cells, or PBMCs.

Individuals drawn from under 30 US areas were roughly 18 to 100 years old. Cohort 3 donors counted as recovered after two negative PCRs, clearance, or resolved symptoms. As handled by the study authors: It was from reference gene primer amplification that nucleated cell counts were estimated. TCRdb's copy holds only in-frame clones and misses some; the assay was immunoSEQ multiplex PCR. The V and J calls and clone size are taken from that table; D and trimming were inferred from the DNA. The sample carries fewer than 200,000 clones, approximately 85% recorded once. The clonotype was recovered from a young woman who had recovered from COVID-19. The sequencing sample was made of PBMCs or T cells enriched from blood (not recorded which).

The CDR3 DNA sequence: TGCGCCAGCAGCCAAGCTGGGGGGACGTTGGTTGAGCAGTTCTTC. Its translation: CASSQAGGTLVEQFF. The V and J genes are TRBV4-3 and TRBJ2-1; a possible D gene is TRBD2 (6 bases). Per germline, CDR1 LGHNA and CDR2 YSLEER. The CDR3 loop spans 15 amino acids. Trimming pared 1 base from V and 9 bases from J, leaving 16 bases between.